A selection of T cell receptor beta chains follows, all from one sample in a study of beta chain features in type 1 diabetes. Here immunoSEQ multiplex PCR was the method, and the copy in TCRdb shows in-frame clones only, minus some. Of hundreds of thousands of clones in the sample, 15% to 18% are singletons; the top ten hold under 0.095%. The sequenced sample was naive CD4+ T cells from blood. The receptor set was obtained from a man younger than 35 in good health. CDR3s include the opening cysteine and the closing phenylalanine or tryptophan. A D gene is named only where the DNA matches it firmly. A clone size is listed for some rows: how often the clone was seen (once, few, many), or a class if it is expanded.

j_gene,len,v_gene,abundance,d_gene,CDR3nt,CDR3aa
TRBJ2-7,15,TRBV18,.,TRBD1,TGTGCCAGCTCACCCGACAGGGGCAAATCCTACGAGCAGTACTTC,CASSPDRGKSYEQYF
TRBJ1-1,13,TRBV29-1,few,.,TGCAGCGTTGGCCCACTCGGTTTCACTGAAGCTTTCTTT,CSVGPLGFTEAFF
TRBJ1-5,16,TRBV6-4,.,TRBD1,TGTGCCAGCAATTTTATCACGGACAGGGAGGTACAGCCCCAGCATTTT,CASNFITDREVQPQHF
TRBJ1-3,15,TRBV29-1,few,TRBD1,TGCAGCGTTGAAAGGAGGACAGGAGGCAGAAACACCATATATTTT,CSVERRTGGRNTIYF
TRBJ2-7,14,TRBV25-1,.,TRBD2,TGTGCCAGCACCTTACTAGCGGGAGGGGACGAGCAGTACTTC,CASTLLAGGDEQYF
TRBJ2-2,15,TRBV27,.,.,TGTGCCAGCAGTTTGAGGGGGATGAACACCGGGGAGCTGTTTTTT,CASSLRGMNTGELFF
TRBJ1-1,14,TRBV14,few,.,TGTGCCAGCAGGCCCACGAGGGTAGGAACTGAAGCTTTCTTT,CASRPTRVGTEAFF
TRBJ1-1,13,TRBV5-6,few,.,TGTGCCAGCAGCCGAACTGGGGGCACTGAAGCTTTCTTT,CASSRTGGTEAFF
TRBJ2-7,14,TRBV5-4,.,.,TGTGCCAGCAGCTTGGGAACAAGCGCGGTTCAGCAGTACTTC,CASSLGTSAVQQYF
TRBJ1-2,13,TRBV5-6,.,TRBD1,TGTGCCAGCACCAGGGGGGTCGACTATGGCTACACCTTC,CASTRGVDYGYTF
TRBJ2-7,13,TRBV28,.,.,TGTGCCAGCCGCCTGGCCCTCAGCTACGAGCAGTACTTC,CASRLALSYEQYF
TRBJ2-3,19,TRBV7-3,few,TRBD2,TGTGCCAGCAGCCCGCGGACTAGCGGGCCACATACACGCACAGATACGCAGTATTTT,CASSPRTSGPHTRTDTQYF
TRBJ2-2,17,TRBV7-2,.,.,TGTGCCAGCAGCTTAGTAGGGTTGGGAGCGAACACCGGGGAGCTGTTTTTT,CASSLVGLGANTGELFF
TRBJ1-2,12,TRBV5-1,few,TRBD1,TGCGCCAGCAGCTCGGACAGGCACGGCTACACCTTC,CASSSDRHGYTF
TRBJ1-1,13,TRBV5-6,few,.,TGTGCCAGCAGCTTGGGCAGGAACACTGAAGCTTTCTTT,CASSLGRNTEAFF
TRBJ2-3,16,TRBV28,few,.,TGTGCCAGCAGTCCCTCCTCCACAAGCCGTTTGAATACGCAGTATTTT,CASSPSSTSRLNTQYF
TRBJ2-5,12,TRBV7-7,.,.,TGTGCCAGCAGCCCCCCATGGGAGACCCAGTACTTC,CASSPPWETQYF
TRBJ2-4,15,TRBV13,.,.,TGTGCCAGCAGCTTAGGCTTTGGACGGAACAGCATTCAGTACTTC,CASSLGFGRNSIQYF
TRBJ2-5,15,TRBV7-7,.,.,TGTGCTAGCAGCTCATCGATCCTTCCGCGAGAGACCCAGTACTTC,CASSSSILPRETQYF
TRBJ2-7,15,TRBV28,.,.,TGTGCCAGCAGCATAACGACTCTTCCCTCCTACGAGCAGTACTTC,CASSITTLPSYEQYF
TRBJ2-3,16,TRBV18,.,.,TGTGCCAGCTCACCAAGGTCACAGGGACGCACAGATACGCAGTATTTT,CASSPRSQGRTDTQYF
TRBJ1-4,14,TRBV5-1,.,.,TGCGCCAGCAGCTTGGGGACAGCTCATGAAAAACTGTTTTTT,CASSLGTAHEKLFF
TRBJ1-2,15,TRBV6-6,few,TRBD1,TGTGCCAGCAGGGCTCAGGGACAGGCTCCCTATGGCTACACCTTC,CASRAQGQAPYGYTF
TRBJ2-7,14,TRBV7-2,.,.,TGTGCCAGCAGCCCCCCGGGACGGGACTACGAGCAGTACTTC,CASSPPGRDYEQYF
TRBJ1-2,12,TRBV28,.,.,TGTGCCAGCAGTCCCCGGTACTATGGCTACACCTTC,CASSPRYYGYTF
TRBJ2-5,15,TRBV28,few,TRBD1,TGTGCCAGCAGTCGACAGGGGGCGGGGGAAGAGACCCAGTACTTC,CASSRQGAGEETQYF
TRBJ1-5,15,TRBV18,few,TRBD1,TGTGCCAGCTCATCGAAGACAGGGTTGGGACAGCCCCAGCATTTT,CASSSKTGLGQPQHF
TRBJ1-2,13,TRBV7-8,few,.,TGTGCCAGCAGCTCCGGTACCCGGGCTGGCTACACCTTC,CASSSGTRAGYTF
TRBJ2-1,15,TRBV28,.,TRBD2,TGTGCCAGCAGGAACCCGGCTAGCGGCAACAATGAGCAGTTCTTC,CASRNPASGNNEQFF
TRBJ2-3,16,TRBV7-2,.,TRBD2,TGTGCCAGCAGCTTGGCAATAGCGGGAGTACGAGATACGCAGTATTTT,CASSLAIAGVRDTQYF
TRBJ2-2,15,TRBV9,.,TRBD2,TGTGCCAGCAGCGTAGGTCTAGCGGGCACCGGGGAGCTGTTTTTT,CASSVGLAGTGELFF
TRBJ1-5,17,TRBV15,few,TRBD1,TGTGCCACCAGCAGAGGTGGGACAGCATCTAGCAATCAGCCCCAGCATTTT,CATSRGGTASSNQPQHF
TRBJ2-7,17,TRBV2,few,.,TGTGCCAGCAGTGGTGGACAGCTCAATCGCGTATACTACGAGCAGTACTTC,CASSGGQLNRVYYEQYF
TRBJ2-6,14,TRBV7-2,few,TRBD1,TGTGCCAGCAGCTTGACCCCAGGACAGGGGTACTATCTCTTC,CASSLTPGQGYYLF
TRBJ2-7,13,TRBV5-1,few,.,TGCGCCAGCAGCTTGGCATCCCCCTACGAGCAGTACTTC,CASSLASPYEQYF
TRBJ1-2,13,TRBV7-2,few,.,TGTGCCAGCAGCTTCGGAGGGGTCTATGGCTACACCTTC,CASSFGGVYGYTF
TRBJ2-7,14,TRBV5-1,few,.,TGCGCCAGCAGCTTGCGGGGGGCGCTTACCGAGCAGTACTTC,CASSLRGALTEQYF
TRBJ2-7,20,TRBV2,.,TRBD1,TGTGCCAGCAGTGAACTTCTTTTTAGCAGGGGGACCTTCGGACTGGTCGAGCAGTACTTC,CASSELLFSRGTFGLVEQYF
TRBJ2-2,15,TRBV7-9,.,.,TGTGCCAGCAGCCCAAAGTGGGAGACCCCCGGGGAGCTGTTTTTT,CASSPKWETPGELFF
TRBJ1-1,14,TRBV5-1,few,.,TGCGCCAGCAGCTTGCGCAGGGTTGGCACTGAAGCTTTCTTT,CASSLRRVGTEAFF
TRBJ2-7,15,TRBV7-9,.,.,TGTGCCAGCAGTCATTACAAGAGGCGGTCCTACGAGCAGTACTTC,CASSHYKRRSYEQYF
TRBJ2-1,14,TRBV5-1,few,.,TGCGCCAGCAGCTTAGCGCTAGCTGGGCATGAGCAGTTCTTC,CASSLALAGHEQFF
TRBJ2-3,18,TRBV10-3,.,.,TGTGCCATCAGTGAGGGGGCGGCAGGAGCGGGCGTCACAGATACGCAGTATTTT,CAISEGAAGAGVTDTQYF
TRBJ2-3,17,TRBV29-1,.,TRBD1,TGCAGCGTTGAAGATCCACCTCGACAGGGGAACACAGATACGCAGTATTTT,CSVEDPPRQGNTDTQYF
TRBJ1-1,15,TRBV7-2,.,.,TGTGCCAGCAGCTTAGTCAATGGGAGGAACACTGAAGCTTTCTTT,CASSLVNGRNTEAFF
TRBJ2-7,14,TRBV4-2,.,.,TGTGCCAGCAGCCAGGCTACAGGCCCCTACGAGCAGTACTTC,CASSQATGPYEQYF
TRBJ2-7,14,TRBV19,once,.,TGTGCCAGTAGTATGCGAGACACATCCTACGAGCAGTACTTC,CASSMRDTSYEQYF
TRBJ1-2,16,TRBV9,few,.,TGTGCCAGCAGCGCCGTGAGGGGCTACCCGAACTATGGCTACACCTTC,CASSAVRGYPNYGYTF
TRBJ2-1,16,TRBV5-4,few,.,TGTGCCAGCAGCCAGACAGTCCGTCGCTCCTACAATGAGCAGTTCTTC,CASSQTVRRSYNEQFF
TRBJ2-3,15,TRBV5-1,.,TRBD2,TGCGCCAGCAGAACATTAGCGGGGGTCACAGATACGCAGTATTTT,CASRTLAGVTDTQYF
TRBJ2-1,15,TRBV15,.,.,TGTGCCACCAGCAGAGGGAAGGCATCCTACAATGAGCAGTTCTTC,CATSRGKASYNEQFF
TRBJ2-3,15,TRBV9,.,.,TGTGCCAGCAGCCCCGCGGGACGGAGCACAGATACGCAGTATTTT,CASSPAGRSTDTQYF
TRBJ2-2,17,TRBV7-2,few,.,TGTGCCAGCAGCTTAGGCCCCAAGGGGCTGAACACCGGGGAGCTGTTTTTT,CASSLGPKGLNTGELFF
TRBJ1-1,14,TRBV5-1,few,.,TGCGCCAGCAGCACCAACAGGGTAGGCACTGAAGCTTTCTTT,CASSTNRVGTEAFF
TRBJ2-1,18,TRBV28,many,TRBD2,TGTGCCAGCAGTTTTCCTCCCTTCCGAGCGGGAGTTTCCAATGAGCAGTTCTTC,CASSFPPFRAGVSNEQFF
TRBJ2-3,14,TRBV19,.,.,TGTGCCAGTAGTACCGCTAGGGCCCGAGTTACGCAGTATTTT,CASSTARARVTQYF